The clone carrying this TCR beta chain was recorded only once. Its antigen is still unknown. The data were obtained in a study of cytomegalovirus exposure and HLA in healthy donors. Study overall: As released early, the data held about 85 million unique TCRs from HLA-typed donors.

The primer mix had 60 Vbeta and 13 Jbeta primers. The repertoire was sequenced with immunoSEQ multiplex PCR; TCRdb's copy has only in-frame clones and lacks some. The sample gives fewer than 120,000 clones, 76% of which show up once; 13% is in the top ten. V gave up 5 bases and J gave up 2 bases, with 12 bases separating them. The CDR3 sequence is 14 residues long. Germline CDR1 SEHNR, CDR2 FQNEAQ (reference sequence). The study, taken as a whole, reports: In a later analysis, V- and J-gene trimming of beta chains associated with a DCLRE1C missense variant, replicated independently.

V and J are TRBV7-9 and TRBJ1-1; D is possibly TRBD1 (5 bases). Specimen: PBMCs. This clonotype was obtained from a man under 40 in good health and CMV-seropositive. As DNA, the CDR3 is TGTGCCAGCAGCGGGTGGGGGACTAACACTGAAGCTTTCTTT. It translates to CASSGWGTNTEAFF. Drawing the rest from reference TRBV7-9 and TRBJ1-1, the complete variable domain is DTGVSQNPRHKITKRGQNVTFRCDPISEHNRLYWYRQTLGQGPEFLTYFQNEAQLEKSRLLSDRFSAERPKGSFSTLEIQRTEQGDSAMYLCASSGWGTNTEAFFGQGTRLTVV.